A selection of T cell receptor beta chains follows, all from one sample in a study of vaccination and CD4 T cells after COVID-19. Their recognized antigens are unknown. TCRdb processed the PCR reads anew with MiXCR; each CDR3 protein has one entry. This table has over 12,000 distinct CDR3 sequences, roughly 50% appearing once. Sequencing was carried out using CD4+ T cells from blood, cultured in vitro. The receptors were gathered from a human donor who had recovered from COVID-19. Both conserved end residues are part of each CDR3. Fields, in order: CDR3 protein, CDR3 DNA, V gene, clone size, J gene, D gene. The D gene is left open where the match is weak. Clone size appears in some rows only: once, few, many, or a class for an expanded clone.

CASSFWGRGPSYEQYF	TGTGCCAGCAGCTTTTGGGGTAGGGGACCCTCCTACGAGCAGTACTTC	TRBV7-9	few	TRBJ2-7	NA
CSAREPRGMNTEAFF	TGCAGTGCTAGAGAACCGCGGGGGATGAACACTGAAGCTTTCTTT	TRBV20-1	NA	TRBJ1-1	NA
CASTPTGNDYEQYF	TGTGCCAGTACCCCGACAGGGAACGACTACGAGCAGTACTTC	TRBV19	few	TRBJ2-7	TRBD1
CASSGGTVQETQYF	TGTGCCAGCAGTGGGGGAACAGTCCAAGAGACCCAGTACTTC	TRBV2	NA	TRBJ2-5	NA
CAWGQGEGYEQYF	TGTGCCTGGGGACAGGGGGAGGGTTACGAGCAGTACTTC	TRBV30	few	TRBJ2-7	TRBD1
CASRDGGVGEQYF	TGTGCCAGCAGAGACGGGGGAGTGGGAGAGCAGTACTTC	TRBV6-1	NA	TRBJ2-7	NA
CASSSKTGTSAGELFF	TGTGCCAGCAGCTCCAAAACAGGGACGTCAGCCGGGGAGCTGTTTTTT	TRBV7-2	NA	TRBJ2-2	NA
CSAREGTVNEKLFF	TGCAGTGCTAGAGAAGGGACAGTCAATGAAAAACTGTTTTTT	TRBV20-1	NA	TRBJ1-4	TRBD1
CSATGGGNQPQHF	TGCAGTGCTACAGGGGGGGGCAATCAGCCCCAGCATTTT	TRBV20-1	few	TRBJ1-5	TRBD1
CASSTRTGGDTGELFF	TGTGCCAGTAGTACCCGGACAGGGGGGGACACCGGGGAGCTGTTTTTT	TRBV19	NA	TRBJ2-2	TRBD1
CASKGSRIYGYTF	TGTGCCAGCAAGGGCAGCCGGATTTATGGCTACACCTTC	TRBV2	NA	TRBJ1-2	NA
CSARDGQGSNTEAFF	TGCAGTGCTAGAGACGGACAGGGGTCAAACACTGAAGCTTTCTTT	TRBV20-1	NA	TRBJ1-1	TRBD1
CASSEYRAGSTGELFF	TGTGCCAGCAGTGAATACCGAGCAGGTAGCACCGGGGAGCTGTTTTTT	TRBV25-1	NA	TRBJ2-2	NA
CASKPQGLNTEAFF	TGTGCCAGCAAACCACAGGGGCTGAACACTGAAGCTTTCTTT	TRBV2	NA	TRBJ1-1	TRBD1
CASSWRTEAFF	TGTGCCAGCAGTTGGCGAACTGAAGCTTTCTTT	TRBV2	few	TRBJ1-1	NA
CASSASPSQPQHF	TGTGCCAGCAGTGCCTCCCCATCCCAGCCCCAGCATTTT	TRBV6-1	NA	TRBJ1-5	NA
CASTPSRDRVTEAFF	TGTGCCAGTACCCCCTCCCGGGACAGGGTGACTGAAGCTTTCTTT	TRBV19	NA	TRBJ1-1	TRBD1
CASSLFDRVMSTGELFF	TGTGCCAGCAGTTTATTCGACAGGGTGATGTCTACCGGGGAGCTGTTTTTT	TRBV27	NA	TRBJ2-2	TRBD1
CASSSPGGPTRETQYF	TGTGCCAGCAGCTCACCGGGAGGGCCGACTCGAGAGACCCAGTACTTC	TRBV7-2	few	TRBJ2-5	TRBD2
CAWSPGGVDYGYTF	TGTGCCTGGAGTCCGGGAGGAGTTGACTATGGCTACACCTTC	TRBV30	NA	TRBJ1-2	NA
CATLAGEPYEQYF	TGTGCCACGCTCGCGGGTGAGCCCTACGAGCAGTACTTC	TRBV28	NA	TRBJ2-7	NA
CASSTTGSFQPQHF	TGTGCCAGCAGCACGACAGGGTCCTTTCAGCCCCAGCATTTT	TRBV7-2	few	TRBJ1-5	TRBD1
CASSYRGDTQYF	TGTGCCAGCAGTTACAGGGGAGATACGCAGTATTTT	TRBV6-5	few	TRBJ2-3	NA
CASSRQGSPETQYF	TGCGCCAGCAGCCGACAGGGGTCCCCAGAGACCCAGTACTTC	TRBV5-1	NA	TRBJ2-5	TRBD1
CASSARDKYGYTF	TGTGCCAGCAGCGCCCGGGACAAATATGGCTACACCTTC	TRBV7-2	once	TRBJ1-2	NA